This T cell receptor (beta chain) was sequenced in a study of patients and donors after allogeneic stem cell transplantation. Trimming took off 3 bases at V and 7 bases at J, with 12 bases between the two ends. This CDR3 has 13 residues. Germline V lookup: CDR1 MDHEN, CDR2 SYDVKM. TCRdb processed the RT-PCR reads anew with MiXCR; each CDR3 protein has one entry. The data hold approximately 200,000 distinct CDR3 sequences, with about 38% observed a single time. This clonotype showed up just a few times. The clonotype comes from a human donor who was either an allogeneic HSCT recipient or a stem cell or donor lymphocyte infusion donor (not recorded which). It is not recorded whose cells these are; they may come from a transplant donor. The chain links TRBV28 to TRBJ1-2, with D possibly being TRBD1 (5 bases). The sample taken for sequencing was blood, either unsorted or a sorted T cell fraction (not recorded which). Written as DNA, the CDR3 is TGTGCCAGCAGTTTCGTAGGGGCTGGTGGCTACACCTTC. This gives the protein CASSFVGAGGYTF.